The entry that follows covers one T cell receptor beta chain sequence. Germline V lookup: CDR1 SGHDT, CDR2 YYEEEE. CDR3 size: 14 residues. This sample stems from a study of monozygotic twins with inflammatory bowel disease. Eight separate reactions per sample yielded the cDNA. With the 5' RACE reads reprocessed, TCRdb shows one record per CDR3 protein and no DNA. The listing contains roughly 320,000 distinct CDR3 sequences. Sequencing was done on a sample of blood. V and J are TRBV5-6 and TRBJ2-7. This TCR was sampled from a human donor with ulcerative colitis or Crohn's disease, or a healthy co-twin of an affected twin (not recorded which). This CDR3 is CASSLWAATYEQYF.